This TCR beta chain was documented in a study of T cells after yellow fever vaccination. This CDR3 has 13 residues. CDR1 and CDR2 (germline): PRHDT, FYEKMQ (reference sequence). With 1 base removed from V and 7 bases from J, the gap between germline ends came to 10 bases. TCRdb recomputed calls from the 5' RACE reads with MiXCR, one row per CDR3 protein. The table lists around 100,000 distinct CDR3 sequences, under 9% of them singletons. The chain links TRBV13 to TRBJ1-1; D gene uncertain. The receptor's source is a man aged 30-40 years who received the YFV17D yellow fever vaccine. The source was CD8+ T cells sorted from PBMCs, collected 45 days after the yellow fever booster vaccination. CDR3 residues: CASSLEREDEAFF. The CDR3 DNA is TGTGCCAGCAGCTTAGAAAGGGAAGATGAAGCTTTCTTT. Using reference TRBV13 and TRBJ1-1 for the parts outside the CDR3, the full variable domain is AAGVIQSPRHLIKEKRETATLKCYPIPRHDTVYWYQQGPGQDPQFLISFYEKMQSDKGSIPDRFSAQQFSDYHSELNMSSLELGDSALYFCASSLEREDEAFFGQGTRLTVV.